Each of the 17 T cell receptor beta chains below was sequenced from the same sample in a study of neurological immune-mediated disorders. Time point here: longitudinal time-point 2. TCRdb itself ran the 5' RACE reads through MiXCR, one entry per CDR3 protein. The profile shows about 33,000 distinct CDR3 sequences, more than 10% of them singletons. The specimen sequenced was PBMCs. These receptors originate from a middle-aged woman in good health.

At least ten counts were recorded for this clonotype. This chain links TRBV29-1 with TRBJ2-1, with a possible D match to TRBD2 (6 bases). The CDR3 has 14 residues. Per germline, CDR1 SQVTM and CDR2 ANQGSEA. Trimming removed 8 bases at V and 0 bases at J, with 14 bases between. CDR3 protein: CSWVSGSSYNEQFF. The CDR3 DNA reads TGCAGCTGGGTTAGCGGTAGCTCCTACAATGAGCAGTTCTTC.

At least ten counts were recorded for this clonotype. V usage is TRBV5-1 and J usage is TRBJ1-1, with D unresolved. Germline V gives CDR1 SGHRS, CDR2 YFSETQ. V lost 6 bases to trimming and J lost 0 bases, with 9 bases between them. The CDR3 is made up of 13 amino acids. In DNA form, the CDR3 reads TGCGCCAGCAAGACGGATATGAACACTGAAGCTTTCTTT. Its translation: CASKTDMNTEAFF.

This clonotype was observed many times. This chain connects TRBV12-3 or TRBV12-4 to TRBJ2-1; a weak D match, TRBD2 (6 bases). This CDR3 is built from 15 residues. V was trimmed by 6 bases and J by 4 bases, leaving 16 bases between them. The CDR3 spells CASRPDYGLYNEQFF. CDR3 DNA: TGTGCCAGCAGACCCGACTACGGACTATACAATGAGCAGTTCTTC.

The CDR3 region has the DNA TGCGCCAGCAGCCAAGAAGTCGGCAATGAGCAGTTCTTC. Translation gives CASSQEVGNEQFF. The V gene is TRBV4-3, the J gene TRBJ2-1; no definite D call. Trimming pared 0 bases from V and 6 bases from J, leaving 6 bases between. Germline lookup yields CDR1 LGHNA and CDR2 YSLEER. CDR3 length: 13 residues.

Concerning this clonotype itself: Because the CDR3 is missing its conserved closing phenylalanine or tryptophan, this is likely a read error. The chain joins TRBV6-5 to TRBJ2-7, with D possibly matching TRBD2 (6 bases). This CDR3 region has 17 residues. Germline values: CDR1 MNHEY, CDR2 SVGAGI. The CDR3 sequence is CASSSSVGLASFYEQYL. Here the CDR3 DNA reads TGTGCCAGCAGTTCCAGCGTAGGGCTAGCGAGCTTCTACGAACAGTACCTC.

This clonotype came up many times. This sequence joins TRBV5-1 and TRBJ2-1; TRBD1 agrees at 9 bases. CDR3 length equals 12 residues. Germline CDR1 SGHRS, CDR2 YFSETQ. Trimming took 2 bases from V and 14 from J; bases not matched to a gene: 5. DNA of the CDR3: TGCGCCAGCAGCTTAGACAGGGGGAGAGAGTTCTTC. Protein product: CASSLDRGREFF.

This clonotype was seen ten or more times. This chain links TRBV9 with TRBJ2-2; 10 bases match TRBD2. The CDR3 runs to 15 residues. Germline-derived CDR1 and CDR2 are SGDLS and YYNGEE. After removal of 3 bases from V and 4 bases from J, the junction contained 3 bases not matched to a gene. The CDR3 loop reads CASSGGTSATGELFF. CDR3 bases: TGTGCCAGCAGCGGAGGGACTAGCGCCACCGGGGAGCTGTTTTTT. Combining the CDR3 with reference TRBV9 and TRBJ2-2 gives the whole variable domain DSGVTQTPKHLITATGQRVTLRCSPRSGDLSVYWYQQSLDQGLQFLIQYYNGEERAKGNILERFSAQQFPDLHSELNLSSLELGDSALYFCASSGGTSATGELFFGEGSRLTVL.

Concerning this clonotype itself: A much larger clonotype is one base distant, so this may be a read error. The chain employs TRBV6-1 and TRBJ1-1, with TRBD1 as a possible D gene (5 bases). The CDR3 length is 14 residues. Germline lookup yields CDR1 MNHNS and CDR2 SASEGT. The chain's CDR3 is CACSDARENTEAFF. For the CDR3, the DNA is TGTGCCTGCAGTGATGCCAGGGAGAACACTGAAGCTTTCTTT.

This clonotype was observed at least ten times. V usage is TRBV7-2 and J usage is TRBJ1-2; tentative D call: TRBD1 (5 bases). CDR3 length: 14 amino acids. Germline loops: CDR1 SGHTA, CDR2 FQGNSA. V was clipped by 2 bases and J by 4 bases, with 11 bases between them. The CDR3 DNA reads TGTGCCAGCAGCTTAAGACAGTATCGCTATGGCTACACCTTC. Translating gives CASSLRQYRYGYTF.

This clonotype came up a few times. This chain links TRBV18 with TRBJ2-2; D remains unclear. The CDR3 has 14 residues. Germline V gene lookup returns CDR1 KGHSH and CDR2 LQKENI. The V end was cut by 3 bases, the J end by 0 bases, with 5 bases between. CDR3 region: CASSPGPNTGELFF. DNA for the CDR3: TGTGCCAGCTCACCGGGCCCGAACACCGGGGAGCTGTTTTTT.

This clonotype occurred many times. The chain couples TRBV5-1 to TRBJ2-6; 7 nucleotides agree with TRBD1. V lost 2 bases and J lost 0; bases outside the gene matches: 2. The germline gives CDR1 SGHRS, CDR2 YFSETQ. The CDR3 is 16 residues long. The CDR3 DNA sequence: TGCGCCAGCAGCTTCGCAGGGGGCTCTGGGGCCAACGTCCTGACTTTC. Its protein is CASSFAGGSGANVLTF.

This clonotype came up many times. The rearrangement uses TRBV4-2 and TRBJ1-5, with 9 bases matching TRBD1. CDR1 and CDR2 from the germline V gene are LGHNA and YNFKEQ. This CDR3 has 15 amino acids. Germline trimming cut 2 bases from V and 2 bases from J; bases unmatched to any gene: 1. The CDR3 loop reads CASSQWTGGNQPQHF. CDR3 nucleotides: TGTGCCAGCAGCCAATGGACAGGGGGCAATCAGCCCCAGCATTTT.

This clonotype was recorded at least ten times. This sequence joins TRBV10-2 and TRBJ2-2; TRBD2 matches 10 bases. This CDR3 region has 15 residues. Per the germline V gene, CDR1 is WSHSY and CDR2 is SAAADI. Unmatched junction bases numbered 2, after V lost 5 bases and J lost 2 bases. CDR3 sequence (DNA): TGCGCCAGCAGTTTAGCGGGGGGCAACACCGGGGAGCTGTTTTTT. Encoded protein: CASSLAGGNTGELFF.

This clonotype has ten or more counts. The rearrangement links TRBV7-2 to TRBJ1-5; 8 bases line up with TRBD1. Germline loops: CDR1 SGHTA, CDR2 FQGNSA. The CDR3 extends over 15 amino acids. V gave up 6 bases and J gave up 3 bases; unmatched junction bases: 7. As DNA, the CDR3 is TGTGCCAGCAGTCGTCAACAGGGGGTCAATCAGCCCCAGCATTTT. Residues: CASSRQQGVNQPQHF.

This clonotype appeared many times. This chain uses TRBV12-3 or TRBV12-4 with TRBJ2-1, with 8 bases lining up with TRBD1. The CDR3 is 16 residues long. V trimming: 3 bases; J trimming: 5 bases; junction bases outside the gene matches: 9. The CDR3 loop is CASSLTLGQGDNEQFF. DNA for the CDR3: TGTGCCAGCAGTTTGACCTTAGGACAGGGCGACAATGAGCAGTTCTTC.

This clonotype was detected ten times or more. This chain links TRBV11-2 with TRBJ1-1; D perhaps matches TRBD1 (6 bases). The CDR3 length is 15 residues. V was shortened by 6 bases and J by 0 bases, with 14 bases between the two germline ends. Germline V gene sequence: CDR1 SGHAT, CDR2 FQNNGV. As DNA, the CDR3 is TGTGCCAGCAGACAAGGGGGACTCATGAACACTGAAGCTTTCTTT. Its protein product is CASRQGGLMNTEAFF.

This clonotype showed up many times. V is TRBV20-1 and J is TRBJ1-1; D may be TRBD1 (6 bases). Germline V CDR1 and CDR2: DFQATT, SNEGSKA (reference sequence). The germline V and J ends were trimmed by 7 bases and 4 bases, with 13 bases remaining between them. This CDR3 contains 12 residues. In nucleotides, the CDR3 is TGCAGTGTGCACCGAGGGGGCACTGAAGCTTTCTTT. Translation: CSVHRGGTEAFF.